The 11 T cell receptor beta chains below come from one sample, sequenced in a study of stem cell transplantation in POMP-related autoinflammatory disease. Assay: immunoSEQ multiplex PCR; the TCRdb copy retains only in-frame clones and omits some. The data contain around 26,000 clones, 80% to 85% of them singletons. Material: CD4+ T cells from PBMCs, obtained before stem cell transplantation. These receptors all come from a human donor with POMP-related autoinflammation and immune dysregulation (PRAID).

Written as DNA, the CDR3 is TGTGCCAGCAGCTGGGTAGGGAACACTGAAGCTTTCTTT. Its protein product is CASSWVGNTEAFF. The rearrangement uses TRBV7-8 and TRBJ1-1; D is uncertain. This CDR3 has 13 residues. The V end lost 4 bases, the J end lost 1 base, and 7 bases lay between the germline ends. From germline, CDR1 is SGHVS and CDR2 FQNEAQ.

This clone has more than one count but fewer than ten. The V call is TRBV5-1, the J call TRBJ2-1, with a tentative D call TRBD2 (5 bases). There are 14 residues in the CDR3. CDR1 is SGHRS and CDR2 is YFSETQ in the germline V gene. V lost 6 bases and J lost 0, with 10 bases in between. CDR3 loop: CASTQDSSYNEQFF. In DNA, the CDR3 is TGCGCCAGCACCCAGGACTCCTCCTACAATGAGCAGTTCTTC.

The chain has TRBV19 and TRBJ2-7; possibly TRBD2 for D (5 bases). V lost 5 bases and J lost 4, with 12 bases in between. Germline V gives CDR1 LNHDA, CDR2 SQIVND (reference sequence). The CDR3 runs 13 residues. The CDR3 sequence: CASSRGASYEQYF. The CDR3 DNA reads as TGTGCCAGTAGTCGGGGAGCTTCTTACGAGCAGTACTTC. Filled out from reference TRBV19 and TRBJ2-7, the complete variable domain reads DGGITQSPKYLFRKEGQNVTLSCEQNLNHDAMYWYRQDPGQGLRLIYYSQIVNDFQKGDIAEGYSVSREKKESFPLTVTSAQKNPTAFYLCASSRGASYEQYFGPGTRLTVT.

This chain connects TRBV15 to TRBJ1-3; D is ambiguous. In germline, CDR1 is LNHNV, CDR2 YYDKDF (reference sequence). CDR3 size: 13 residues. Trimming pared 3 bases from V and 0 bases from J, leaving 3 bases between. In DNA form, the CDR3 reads TGTGCCACCAGCAGGGGCTCTGGAAACACCATATATTTT. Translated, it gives CATSRGSGNTIYF.

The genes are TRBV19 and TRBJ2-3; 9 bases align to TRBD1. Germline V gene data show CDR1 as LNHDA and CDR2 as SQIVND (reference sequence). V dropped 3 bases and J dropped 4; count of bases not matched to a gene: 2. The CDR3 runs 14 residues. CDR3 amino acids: CASSIRTGADTQYF. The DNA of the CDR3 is TGTGCCAGTAGTATTCGGACAGGGGCAGATACGCAGTATTTT.

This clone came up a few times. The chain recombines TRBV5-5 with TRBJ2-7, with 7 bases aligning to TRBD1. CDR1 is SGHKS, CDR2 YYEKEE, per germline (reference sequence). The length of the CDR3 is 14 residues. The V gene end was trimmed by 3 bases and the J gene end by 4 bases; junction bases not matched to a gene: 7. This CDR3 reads CASSSTGSIYEQYF. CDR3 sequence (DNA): TGTGCCAGCAGCTCGACAGGGAGTATATACGAGCAGTACTTC.

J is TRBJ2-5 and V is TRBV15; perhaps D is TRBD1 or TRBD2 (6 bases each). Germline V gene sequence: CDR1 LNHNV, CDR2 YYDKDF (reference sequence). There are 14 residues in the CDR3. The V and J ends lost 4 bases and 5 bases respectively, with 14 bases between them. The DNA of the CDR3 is TGTGCCACCAGCACCTCGGTAGGGGGGGAGACCCAGTACTTC. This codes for CATSTSVGGETQYF. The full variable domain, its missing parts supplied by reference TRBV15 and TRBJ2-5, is DAMVIQNPRYQVTQFGKPVTLSCSQTLNHNVMYWYQQKSSQAPKLLFHYYDKDFNNEADTPDNFQSRRPNTSFCFLDIRSPGLGDTAMYLCATSTSVGGETQYFGPGTRLLVL.

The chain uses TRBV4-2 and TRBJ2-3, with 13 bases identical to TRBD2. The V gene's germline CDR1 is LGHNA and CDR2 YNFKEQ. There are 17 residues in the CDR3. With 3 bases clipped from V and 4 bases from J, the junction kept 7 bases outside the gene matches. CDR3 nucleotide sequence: TGTGCCAGCAGCCAGTTACTAGCGGGAGGGACCCCAGATACGCAGTATTTT. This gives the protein CASSQLLAGGTPDTQYF.

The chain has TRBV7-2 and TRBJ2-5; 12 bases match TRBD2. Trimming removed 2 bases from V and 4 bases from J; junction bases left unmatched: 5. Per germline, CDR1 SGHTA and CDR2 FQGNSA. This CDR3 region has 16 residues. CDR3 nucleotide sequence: TGTGCCAGCAGCTTACTAGCGGGAGGGCCGAGAGAGACCCAGTACTTC. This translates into CASSLLAGGPRETQYF.

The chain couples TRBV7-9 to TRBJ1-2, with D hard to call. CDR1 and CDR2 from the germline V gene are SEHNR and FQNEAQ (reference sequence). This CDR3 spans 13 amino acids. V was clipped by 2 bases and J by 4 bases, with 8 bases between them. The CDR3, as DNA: TGTGCCAGCAGCTTACGAGAACTCTATGGCTACACCTTC. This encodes CASSLRELYGYTF.

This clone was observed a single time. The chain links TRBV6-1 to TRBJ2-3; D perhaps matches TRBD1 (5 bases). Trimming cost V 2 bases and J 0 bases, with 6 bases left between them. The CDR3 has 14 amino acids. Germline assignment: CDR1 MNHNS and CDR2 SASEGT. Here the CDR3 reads CASSERGSTDTQYF. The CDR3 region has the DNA TGTGCCAGCAGTGAAAGGGGTAGCACAGATACGCAGTATTTT.